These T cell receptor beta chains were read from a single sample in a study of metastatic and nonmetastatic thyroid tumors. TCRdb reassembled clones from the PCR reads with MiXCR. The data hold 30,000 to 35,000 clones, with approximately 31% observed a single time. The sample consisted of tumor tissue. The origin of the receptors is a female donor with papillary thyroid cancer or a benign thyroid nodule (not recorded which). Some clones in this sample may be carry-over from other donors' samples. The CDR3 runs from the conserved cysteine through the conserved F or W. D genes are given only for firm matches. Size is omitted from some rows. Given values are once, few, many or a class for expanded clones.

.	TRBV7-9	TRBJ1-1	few	CASSLEAPEAFF	TGTGCCAGCAGCTTAGAGGCCCCTGAAGCTTTCTTT
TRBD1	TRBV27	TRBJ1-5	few	CASRRQGRDQPQHF	TGTGCCAGCAGGAGACAGGGGAGGGATCAGCCCCAGCATTTT
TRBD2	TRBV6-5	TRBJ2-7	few	CASSTRLAFSYEQYF	TGTGCCAGCAGTACACGACTAGCATTCTCCTACGAGCAGTACTTC
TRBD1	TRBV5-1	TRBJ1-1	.	CASSPKTGTEAFF	TGCGCCAGCAGCCCAAAGACAGGGACGGAAGCTTTCTTT
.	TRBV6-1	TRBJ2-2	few	CASRGDSNTWELFF	TGTGCCAGCAGGGGTGACAGTAACACCTGGGAGCTGTTTTTT
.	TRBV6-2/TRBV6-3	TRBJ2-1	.	CASSSGPYNEQFF	TGTGCCAGCAGTTCAGGGCCTTACAATGAGCAGTTCTTT
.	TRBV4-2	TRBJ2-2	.	CASSHSLILGNTGELFF	TGTGCCAGCAGCCATTCCTTAATACTTGGGAACACCGGGGAGCTGTTTTTT
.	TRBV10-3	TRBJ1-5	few	CAISDNNQPQHF	TGTGCCATCAGTGACAACAATCAGCCCCAGCATTTT
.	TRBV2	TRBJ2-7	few	CASKDRLSYEQYF	TGTGCCAGCAAAGACAGACTTTCCTACGAGCAGTACTTC
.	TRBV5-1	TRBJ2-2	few	CASSFFIGAGELFF	TGCGCCAGCAGCTTTTTTATCGGGGCCGGGGAGCTGTTTTTT
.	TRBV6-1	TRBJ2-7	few	CASSEMTVTYEQYF	TGTGCCAGCAGTGAGATGACGGTGACCTACGAGCAGTACTTC
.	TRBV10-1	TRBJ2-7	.	CASRRPPTYSYEQYF	TGCGCCAGCAGGCGCCCGCCGACTTATTCCTACGAGCAGTACTTC
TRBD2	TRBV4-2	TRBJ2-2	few	CASSPAGLAGQSHTGELFF	TGTGCCAGCAGTCCCGCGGGACTAGCGGGTCAAAGTCACACCGGGGAGCTGTTTTTT
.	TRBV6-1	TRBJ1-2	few	CASSAEGLNGYTF	TGTGCCAGCAGTGCGGAGGGCCTGAATGGCTACACCTTC
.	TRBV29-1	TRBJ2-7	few	CSAEAGDSYEQYF	TGCAGCGCCGAAGCAGGGGACTCCTACGAGCAGTACTTC
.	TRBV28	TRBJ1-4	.	CASSLGQGINEKLFF	TGTGCCAGCAGTTTGGGGCAGGGAATAAATGAAAAACTGTTTTTT
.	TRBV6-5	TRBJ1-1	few	CASSYQQGSQTEAFF	TGTGCCAGCAGTTACCAGCAGGGGTCGCAAACTGAAGCTTTCTTT
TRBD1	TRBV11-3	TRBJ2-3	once	CASSWTGGPDTQYF	TGTGCCAGCAGCTGGACAGGGGGCCCAGATACGCAGTATTTT
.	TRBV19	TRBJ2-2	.	CASSILGDGELFF	TGTGCCAGTAGTATCTTGGGGGACGGGGAGCTGTTTTTT
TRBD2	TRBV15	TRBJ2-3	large	CATGASGQDTQYF	TGTGCCACCGGAGCTAGCGGACAAGATACGCAGTATTTT
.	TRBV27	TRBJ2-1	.	CASSPRPTGAAAYNEQFF	TGTGCCAGCAGTCCCCGACCAACGGGGGCTGCGGCCTACAATGAGCAGTTCTTC
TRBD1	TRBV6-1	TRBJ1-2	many	CASGQGAGGYTF	TGTGCCAGCGGACAGGGGGCCGGCGGCTACACCTTC
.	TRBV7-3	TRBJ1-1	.	CASSSAGQFTEAFF	TGTGCCAGCAGCTCAGCGGGACAATTCACTGAAGCTTTCTTT
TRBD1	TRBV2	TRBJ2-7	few	CASRDGTAIEQYF	TGTGCCAGCAGGGACGGGACAGCAATCGAGCAGTACTTC
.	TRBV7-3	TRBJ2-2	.	CASSLTARGELFF	TGTGCCAGCAGCTTGACCGCTCGGGGGGAGCTGTTTTTT
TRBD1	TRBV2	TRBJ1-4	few	CASSVQGAGEKLFF	TGTGCCAGCAGCGTACAGGGGGCCGGGGAAAAACTGTTTTTT
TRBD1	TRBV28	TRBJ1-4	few	CASRTTGVGEKLFF	TGTGCCAGCAGGACAACAGGGGTAGGAGAAAAACTGTTTTTT
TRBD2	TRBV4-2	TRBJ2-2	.	CASSQPRGGQGSGELFF	TGTGCCAGCAGCCAACCTCGGGGGGGCCAGGGTAGCGGGGAGCTGTTTTTT
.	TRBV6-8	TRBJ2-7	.	CATRPQGEQYF	TGTGCCACGAGGCCCCAAGGTGAGCAGTACTTC
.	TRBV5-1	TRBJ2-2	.	CASSFREDGELFF	TGCGCCAGCAGCTTCCGAGAGGACGGGGAGCTGTTTTTT
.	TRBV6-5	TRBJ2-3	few	CASSYRGADTQYF	TGTGCCAGCAGTTACCGGGGGGCTGATACGCAGTATTTT